This section outlines one T cell receptor (beta chain) sequence together with its context. Antigen unknown. PCR was performed using 60 Vbeta and 13 Jbeta primers. Sequenced by immunoSEQ multiplex PCR; TCRdb stores in-frame clones only, minus some. The sample includes about 170,000 clones, 85% of them seen just once. Likely unrecorded immune exposures existed in these nominally healthy donors. This record belongs to a study of cytomegalovirus exposure and HLA in healthy donors. Study observations and caveats: Through in vitro validation, three CMV-associated chains were shown to be specific for CMV antigens.

V dropped 2 bases and J dropped 0 bases, with 7 bases sitting between them. The germline CDR1 and CDR2 sequences are KGHSH and LQKENI. This CDR3 spans 14 amino acids. The source is a man aged 30 to 45 in good health and CMV-seropositive. This sequence joins TRBV18 and TRBJ1-1; D is undetermined. Sequenced: PBMCs. CDR3 loop: CASSPKSLNTEAFF. Written as DNA, the CDR3 is TGTGCCAGCTCACCAAAATCATTGAACACTGAAGCTTTCTTT.